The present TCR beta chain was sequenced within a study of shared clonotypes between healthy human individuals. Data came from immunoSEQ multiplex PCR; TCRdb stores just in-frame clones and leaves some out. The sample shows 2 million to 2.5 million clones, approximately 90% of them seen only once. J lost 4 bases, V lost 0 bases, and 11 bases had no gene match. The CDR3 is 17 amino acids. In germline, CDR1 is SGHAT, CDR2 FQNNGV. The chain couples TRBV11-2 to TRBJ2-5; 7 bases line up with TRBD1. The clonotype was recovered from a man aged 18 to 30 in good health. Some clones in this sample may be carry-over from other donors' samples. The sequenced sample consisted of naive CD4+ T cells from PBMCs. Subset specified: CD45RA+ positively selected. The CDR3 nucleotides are TGTGCCAGCAGCTTAGATCCGGGGCAGGGGGTGGTAGAGACCCAGTACTTC. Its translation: CASSLDPGQGVVETQYF.